This passage covers 2 T cell receptor beta chains from one sample sequenced in a study of T cells after yellow fever vaccination. MiXCR, applied by TCRdb to the 5' RACE reads, yields one record per CDR3 protein. The table records nearly 550,000 distinct CDR3 sequences, 15% to 20% of them present only once. Here the sequenced sample was PBMCs, taken 15 days after the yellow fever booster vaccination. The source is a young man who received the YFV17D yellow fever vaccine.

The chain combines TRBV5-1 with TRBJ2-1; 9 positions match TRBD2. This CDR3 is 16 amino acids long. The ends lost 1 base at V and 5 bases at J; junction bases unmatched: 7. Germline CDR1 SGHRS, CDR2 YFSETQ. CDR3 sequence: CASSLRAGGPDNEQFF. For the CDR3, the DNA is TGCGCCAGCAGCTTGAGAGCGGGAGGACCCGACAATGAGCAGTTCTTC.

This chain joins TRBV7-2 and TRBJ2-2, with 12 nucleotides matching TRBD2. V dropped 10 bases and J dropped 6; count of bases not matched to a gene: 12. CDR3 length: 16 amino acids. From germline, CDR1 is SGHTA and CDR2 FQGNSA. The CDR3 region has the DNA TGTGCCAACACACATTCTAGCGGGAGGGCCCCCGGGGAGCTGTTTTTT. Translated: CANTHSSGRAPGELFF.